These T cell receptor beta chains were read from a single sample in a study of blood T cell repertoires in COVID-19. Generated by immunoSEQ multiplex PCR, the TCRdb table keeps only in-frame clones and is missing some. The sample holds about 92,000 clones, less than 85% seen once. The sequenced sample was peripheral blood. Receptors were obtained from a woman aged 65 to 85 with acute or convalescent COVID-19. Each CDR3 is given with its conserved first and last residue. The order of the fields is J gene, V gene, clone size, D gene, CDR3 protein, CDR3 DNA. D genes are given only for firm matches. A clone size is listed for some rows: how often the clone was seen (once, few, many), or a class if it is expanded.

TRBJ1-4,TRBV11-1,.,TRBD1,CASSYGQVGKLFF,TGTGCCAGCAGCTACGGACAGGTGGGAAAACTGTTTTTT
TRBJ2-7,TRBV25-1,few,TRBD2,CASSDRGLASEQYF,TGTGCCAGCAGTGACCGGGGACTAGCCTCCGAGCAGTACTTC
TRBJ2-5,TRBV28,.,TRBD1,CASRNTGGWETQYF,TGTGCCAGCAGAAACACAGGGGGGTGGGAGACCCAGTACTTC
TRBJ2-3,TRBV11-3,.,.,CASSLGTSETDTQYF,TGTGCCAGCAGCTTAGGGACATCTGAAACAGATACGCAGTATTTT
TRBJ1-4,TRBV10-3,.,TRBD1,CAISDGTAEKLFF,TGTGCCATCAGCGATGGGACAGCCGAAAAACTGTTTTTT
TRBJ2-2,TRBV15,few,.,CATSLYRANTGELFF,TGTGCCACCAGCCTCTACAGGGCGAACACCGGGGAGCTGTTTTTT
TRBJ2-1,TRBV3-1/TRBV3-2,.,.,CASSQLVNLNEQFF,TGTGCCAGCAGCCAGCTAGTGAATTTGAATGAGCAGTTCTTC
TRBJ2-7,TRBV5-1,few,TRBD2,CASSGLGTSGRAGEQYF,TGCGCCAGCAGCGGCCTCGGGACTAGCGGGAGGGCCGGCGAGCAGTACTTC
TRBJ2-7,TRBV11-2,.,TRBD1,CASSRPGQGSYEQYF,TGTGCCAGCAGCCGTCCGGGACAGGGCTCCTACGAGCAGTACTTC
TRBJ2-3,TRBV29-1,.,TRBD1,CSVDRAYTQYF,TGCAGCGTAGACAGGGCATATACGCAGTATTTT
TRBJ1-6,TRBV6-2/TRBV6-3,.,TRBD1,CASGYYMGQPNSPLHF,TGTGCCAGCGGCTACTATATGGGACAGCCAAATTCACCCCTCCACTTT
TRBJ2-3,TRBV5-4,.,TRBD2,CASSFGPSGRGGTDTQYF,TGTGCCAGCAGCTTCGGTCCTAGCGGGAGAGGGGGCACAGATACGCAGTATTTT
TRBJ1-5,TRBV10-3,.,TRBD1,CAISESNQGQGGSQPQHF,TGTGCCATCAGTGAGTCGAATCAGGGACAGGGAGGAAGTCAGCCCCAGCATTTT
TRBJ2-3,TRBV4-2,.,TRBD2,CASSQDWASGGADTQYF,TGTGCCAGCAGCCAAGATTGGGCTAGCGGGGGGGCAGATACGCAGTATTTT
TRBJ2-1,TRBV6-5,.,TRBD2,CASSLGGEQFF,TGTGCCAGCAGTCTGGGGGGGGAGCAGTTCTTC
TRBJ2-7,TRBV7-9,many,.,CASSFRERYEQYF,TGTGCCAGCAGCTTCCGGGAGCGGTACGAGCAGTACTTC
TRBJ2-3,TRBV13,.,TRBD1,CASSLVGGSTDTQYF,TGTGCCAGCAGCTTAGTAGGGGGCAGCACAGATACGCAGTATTTT
TRBJ2-7,TRBV11-2,few,.,CASSYTYEQYF,TGTGCCAGCAGCTACACCTACGAGCAGTACTTC
TRBJ2-5,TRBV9,.,.,CASSVFAGGNQETQYF,TGTGCCAGCAGCGTATTTGCAGGGGGGAACCAAGAGACCCAGTACTTC
TRBJ1-3,TRBV6-1,few,.,CASSDPLGRGNTIYF,TGTGCCAGCAGTGACCCCCTGGGGAGGGGAAACACCATATATTTT
TRBJ1-5,TRBV21-1,.,.,CASSLHYRGDQPQHF,TGTGCCAGCAGCCTACACTACAGGGGTGATCAGCCCCAGCATTTT
TRBJ2-7,TRBV27,.,TRBD2,CASSLDPGGRGYEQYF,TGTGCCAGCAGTTTAGACCCGGGGGGGAGAGGCTACGAGCAGTACTTC
TRBJ2-7,TRBV18,.,.,CASSPGSGSSYEQYF,TGTGCCAGCTCACCCGGATCGGGAAGCTCCTACGAGCAGTACTTC
TRBJ2-3,TRBV7-8,.,TRBD2,CASSPHWGGSTDTQYF,TGTGCCAGCAGCCCTCACTGGGGCGGGAGTACAGATACGCAGTATTTT
TRBJ1-3,TRBV5-5,.,.,CASSPGTSRSGNTIYF,TGTGCCAGCAGCCCCGGGACAAGCCGCTCTGGAAACACCATATATTTT
TRBJ1-1,TRBV6-5,.,TRBD1,CASKTGQGNTEAFF,TGTGCCAGCAAAACCGGACAGGGAAACACTGAAGCTTTCTTT
TRBJ1-5,TRBV7-2,.,.,CASSPSGGNQPQHF,TGTGCCAGCAGCCCCTCGGGGGGCAATCAGCCCCAGCATTTT
TRBJ2-1,TRBV4-2,.,.,CASSQDWAREQFF,TGTGCCAGCAGCCAAGATTGGGCCCGAGAGCAGTTCTTC
TRBJ1-1,TRBV3-1/TRBV3-2,once,.,CASSQDLSVTEAFF,TGTGCCAGCAGCCAAGATCTTTCAGTCACTGAAGCTTTCTTT
TRBJ1-6,TRBV7-2,.,.,CASSLVGNSPLHF,TGTGCCAGCAGTCTAGTTGGGAATTCACCCCTCCACTTT
TRBJ2-1,TRBV5-1,few,TRBD2,CASSWRRERADEQFF,TGCGCCAGCAGCTGGAGGCGGGAGAGGGCCGATGAGCAGTTCTTC
TRBJ2-1,TRBV11-3,few,TRBD1,CASSSGTGGTYNEQFF,TGTGCCAGCAGCTCTGGGACAGGGGGAACCTACAATGAGCAGTTCTTC
TRBJ2-2,TRBV5-4,.,.,CASSVQGPNTGELFF,TGTGCCAGCAGTGTTCAGGGCCCGAACACCGGGGAGCTGTTTTTT
TRBJ1-1,TRBV7-9,.,TRBD1,CASTLTGVNTEAFF,TGTGCCAGCACCCTGACAGGGGTGAACACTGAAGCTTTCTTT
TRBJ2-5,TRBV19,.,TRBD1,CASSIMGTDQETQYF,TGTGCCAGTAGTATTATGGGGACAGACCAAGAGACCCAGTACTTC
TRBJ2-2,TRBV5-1,few,TRBD2,CASSLAVSGRAGELFF,TGCGCCAGCAGCTTGGCCGTTAGCGGGAGAGCCGGGGAGCTGTTTTTT
TRBJ2-7,TRBV11-2,.,TRBD2,CASSLRTSGDYEQYF,TGTGCCAGCAGCTTGCGGACTAGCGGGGACTACGAGCAGTACTTC
TRBJ1-1,TRBV10-2,.,TRBD1,CASSESGQAFFF,TGCGCCAGCAGTGAGTCGGGACAGGCCTTTTTCTTT
TRBJ1-1,TRBV5-8,.,.,CASSLDGGRYTEAFF,TGTGCCAGCAGCTTGGATGGGGGCCGGTACACTGAAGCTTTCTTT
TRBJ2-3,TRBV9,.,TRBD2,CASSGTSGDTQYF,TGTGCCAGCAGTGGGACTAGCGGCGATACGCAGTATTTT
TRBJ2-2,TRBV9,.,TRBD1,CASSGGDRGGTGELFF,TGTGCCAGCAGCGGAGGAGACAGGGGGGGCACCGGGGAGCTGTTTTTT
TRBJ1-1,TRBV9,.,.,CASSVVGAGNTEAFF,TGTGCCAGCAGCGTAGTGGGAGCCGGGAACACTGAAGCTTTCTTT
TRBJ1-2,TRBV4-1,.,.,CASSPEGVQGYTF,TGCGCCAGCAGCCCGGAGGGCGTGCAGGGCTACACCTTC
TRBJ2-7,TRBV28,once,TRBD1,CASSPGDRVYEQYF,TGTGCCAGCAGTCCCGGGGACAGGGTCTACGAGCAGTACTTC
TRBJ1-1,TRBV29-1,.,TRBD1,CSVVLNRGSYTEAFF,TGCAGCGTGGTACTAAACAGGGGGTCGTACACTGAAGCTTTCTTT
TRBJ2-7,TRBV30,.,.,CACSLLGSNYEQYF,TGTGCCTGTAGTCTTCTCGGGAGCAACTACGAGCAGTACTTC
TRBJ1-5,TRBV6-1,.,TRBD1,CASSEDRGFRQPQHF,TGTGCCAGCAGTGAAGACAGGGGGTTTCGTCAGCCCCAGCATTTT
TRBJ2-3,TRBV28,.,TRBD2,CASSANSGVVTDTQYF,TGTGCCAGCAGCGCCAATAGCGGGGTTGTGACAGATACGCAGTATTTT
TRBJ2-2,TRBV6-1,.,.,CASSEALQTNTGELFF,TGTGCCAGCAGTGAAGCTTTACAGACGAACACCGGGGAGCTGTTTTTT
TRBJ1-1,TRBV2,few,.,CASSEQGAEIRVAFF,TGTGCCAGCAGTGAACAGGGCGCGGAAATTAGGGTAGCTTTCTTT
TRBJ2-1,TRBV18,once,.,CASSRRGEQFF,TGTGCCAGCTCCCGGAGGGGTGAGCAGTTCTTC
TRBJ2-3,TRBV11-2,.,.,CASSLVRGQLTDTQYF,TGTGCCAGCAGCTTAGTGCGGGGACAGTTAACAGATACGCAGTATTTT
TRBJ2-4,TRBV6-6,.,.,CASRRAEARDIQYF,TGTGCCAGCCGACGCGCGGAGGCGAGGGACATTCAGTACTTC
TRBJ2-1,TRBV3-1/TRBV3-2,.,.,CASSPGRPEGEQFF,TGTGCCAGCAGCCCGGGACGTCCGGAGGGTGAGCAGTTCTTC